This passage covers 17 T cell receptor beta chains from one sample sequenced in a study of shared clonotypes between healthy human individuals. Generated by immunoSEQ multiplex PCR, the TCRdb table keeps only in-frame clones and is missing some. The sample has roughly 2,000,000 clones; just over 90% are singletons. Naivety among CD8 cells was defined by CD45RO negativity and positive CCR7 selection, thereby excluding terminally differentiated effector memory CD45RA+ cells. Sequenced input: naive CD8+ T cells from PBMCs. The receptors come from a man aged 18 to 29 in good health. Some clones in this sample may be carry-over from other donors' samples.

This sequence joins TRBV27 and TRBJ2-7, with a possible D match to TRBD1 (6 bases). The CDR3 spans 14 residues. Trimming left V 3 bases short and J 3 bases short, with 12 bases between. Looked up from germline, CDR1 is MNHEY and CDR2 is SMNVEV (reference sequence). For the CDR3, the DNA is TGTGCCAGCAGTTTCCGTACAGGGTTCTACGAGCAGTACTTC. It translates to CASSFRTGFYEQYF.

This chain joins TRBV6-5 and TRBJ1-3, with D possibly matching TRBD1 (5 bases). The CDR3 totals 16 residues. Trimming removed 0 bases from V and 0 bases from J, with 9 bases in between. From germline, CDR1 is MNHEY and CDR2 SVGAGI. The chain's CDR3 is CASSYSQGPSGNTIYF. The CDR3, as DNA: TGTGCCAGCAGTTACTCGCAGGGTCCCTCTGGAAACACCATATATTTT.

The CDR3 bases are TGCAGCGCCATAGACAGGGAGCCCCAAGAGACCCAGTACTTC. Amino acid sequence: CSAIDREPQETQYF. The chain joins TRBV29-1 to TRBJ2-5; 7 bases align to TRBD1. The CDR3 sequence is 14 residues long. Germline CDR1 is SQVTM and CDR2 is ANQGSEA. V was clipped by 7 bases and J by 1 base; unmatched bases: 9.

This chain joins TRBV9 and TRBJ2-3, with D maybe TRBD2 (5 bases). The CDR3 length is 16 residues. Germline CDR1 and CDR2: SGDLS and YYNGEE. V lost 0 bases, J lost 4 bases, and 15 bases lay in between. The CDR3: CASSVARGLAADTQYF. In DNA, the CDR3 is TGTGCCAGCAGCGTAGCCAGAGGCCTAGCAGCAGATACGCAGTATTTT.

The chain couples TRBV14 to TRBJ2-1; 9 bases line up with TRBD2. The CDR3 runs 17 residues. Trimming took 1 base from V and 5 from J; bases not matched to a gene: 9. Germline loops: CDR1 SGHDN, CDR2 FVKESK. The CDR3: CASSQVPSTSGNNEQFF. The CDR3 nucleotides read TGTGCCAGCAGCCAAGTTCCCTCGACTAGCGGAAACAATGAGCAGTTCTTC.

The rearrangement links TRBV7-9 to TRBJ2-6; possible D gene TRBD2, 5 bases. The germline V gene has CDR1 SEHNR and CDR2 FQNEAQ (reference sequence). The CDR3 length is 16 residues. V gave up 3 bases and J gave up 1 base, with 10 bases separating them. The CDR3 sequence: CASSFVSGSGANVLTF. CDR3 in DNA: TGTGCCAGCAGCTTTGTTTCGGGGTCTGGGGCCAACGTCCTGACTTTC.

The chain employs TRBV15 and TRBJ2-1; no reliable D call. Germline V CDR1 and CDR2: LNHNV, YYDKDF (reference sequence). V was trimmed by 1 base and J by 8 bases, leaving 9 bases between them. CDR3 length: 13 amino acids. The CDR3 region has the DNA TGTGCCACCAGCAGAGCCCGTTACGATGAGCAGTTCTTC. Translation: CATSRARYDEQFF. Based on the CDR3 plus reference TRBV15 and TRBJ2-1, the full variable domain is DAMVIQNPRYQVTQFGKPVTLSCSQTLNHNVMYWYQQKSSQAPKLLFHYYDKDFNNEADTPDNFQSRRPNTSFCFLDIRSPGLGDTAMYLCATSRARYDEQFFGPGTRLTVL.

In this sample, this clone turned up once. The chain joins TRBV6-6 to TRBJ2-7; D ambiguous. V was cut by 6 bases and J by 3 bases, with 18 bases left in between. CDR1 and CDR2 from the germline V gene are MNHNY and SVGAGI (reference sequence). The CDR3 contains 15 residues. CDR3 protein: CASRALMELYYEQYF. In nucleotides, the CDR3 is TGTGCCAGCAGAGCGCTTATGGAACTCTACTACGAGCAGTACTTC.

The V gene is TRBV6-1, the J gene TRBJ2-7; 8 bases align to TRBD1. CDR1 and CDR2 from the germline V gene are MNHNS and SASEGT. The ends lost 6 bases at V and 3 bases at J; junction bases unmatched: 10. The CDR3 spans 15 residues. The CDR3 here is CASRAPGQGYYEQYF. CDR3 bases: TGTGCCAGCAGGGCCCCAGGACAGGGATACTACGAGCAGTACTTC.

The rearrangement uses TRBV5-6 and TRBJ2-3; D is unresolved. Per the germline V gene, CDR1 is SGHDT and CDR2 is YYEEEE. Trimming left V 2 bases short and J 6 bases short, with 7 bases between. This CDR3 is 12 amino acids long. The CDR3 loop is CASSFYRDTQYF. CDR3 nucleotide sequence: TGTGCCAGCAGCTTCTACCGGGATACGCAGTATTTT.

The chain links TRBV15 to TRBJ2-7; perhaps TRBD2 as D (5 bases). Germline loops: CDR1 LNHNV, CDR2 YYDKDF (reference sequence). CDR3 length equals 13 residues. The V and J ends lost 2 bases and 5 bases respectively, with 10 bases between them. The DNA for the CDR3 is TGTGCCACCAGCAGATCGGGTAGCGACGAGCAGTACTTC. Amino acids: CATSRSGSDEQYF.

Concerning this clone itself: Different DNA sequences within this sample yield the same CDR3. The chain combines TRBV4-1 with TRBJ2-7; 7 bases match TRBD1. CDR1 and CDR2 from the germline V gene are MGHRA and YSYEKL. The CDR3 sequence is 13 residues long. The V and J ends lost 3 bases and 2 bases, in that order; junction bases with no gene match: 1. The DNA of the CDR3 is TGCGCCAGCAGCCATGGGACAGCCTACGAGCAGTACTTC. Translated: CASSHGTAYEQYF.

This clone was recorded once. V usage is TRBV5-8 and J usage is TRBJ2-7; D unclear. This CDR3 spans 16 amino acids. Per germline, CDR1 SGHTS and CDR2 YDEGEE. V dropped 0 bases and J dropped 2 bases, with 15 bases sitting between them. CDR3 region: CASSLALTMSTYEQYF. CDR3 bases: TGTGCCAGCAGCTTGGCCCTGACGATGTCGACCTACGAGCAGTACTTC.

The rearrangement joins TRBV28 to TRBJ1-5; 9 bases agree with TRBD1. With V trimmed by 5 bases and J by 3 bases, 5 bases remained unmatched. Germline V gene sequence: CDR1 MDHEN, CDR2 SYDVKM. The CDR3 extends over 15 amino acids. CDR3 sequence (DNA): TGTGCCAGCAGTGATGGGGACAGGGTCAATCAGCCCCAGCATTTT. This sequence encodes CASSDGDRVNQPQHF.

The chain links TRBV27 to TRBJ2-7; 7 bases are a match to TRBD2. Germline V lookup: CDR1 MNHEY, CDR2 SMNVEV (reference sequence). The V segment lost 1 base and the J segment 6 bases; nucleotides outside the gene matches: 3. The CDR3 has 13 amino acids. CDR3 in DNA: TGTGCCAGCAGTTTATTTGTAGCGGGCGAGCAGTACTTC. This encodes CASSLFVAGEQYF.

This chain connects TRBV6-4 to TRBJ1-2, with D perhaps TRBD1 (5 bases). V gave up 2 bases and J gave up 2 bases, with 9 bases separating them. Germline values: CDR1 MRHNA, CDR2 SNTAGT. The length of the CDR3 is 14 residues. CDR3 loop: CASSDDSANYGYTF. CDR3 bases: TGTGCCAGCAGTGACGACAGTGCCAACTATGGCTACACCTTC.

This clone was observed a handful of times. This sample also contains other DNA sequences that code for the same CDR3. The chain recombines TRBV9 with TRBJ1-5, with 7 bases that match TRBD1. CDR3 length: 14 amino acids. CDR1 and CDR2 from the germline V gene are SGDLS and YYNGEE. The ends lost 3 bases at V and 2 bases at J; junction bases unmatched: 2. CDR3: CASSGGTGNQPQHF. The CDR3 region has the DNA TGTGCCAGCAGCGGGGGGACAGGCAATCAGCCCCAGCATTTT.